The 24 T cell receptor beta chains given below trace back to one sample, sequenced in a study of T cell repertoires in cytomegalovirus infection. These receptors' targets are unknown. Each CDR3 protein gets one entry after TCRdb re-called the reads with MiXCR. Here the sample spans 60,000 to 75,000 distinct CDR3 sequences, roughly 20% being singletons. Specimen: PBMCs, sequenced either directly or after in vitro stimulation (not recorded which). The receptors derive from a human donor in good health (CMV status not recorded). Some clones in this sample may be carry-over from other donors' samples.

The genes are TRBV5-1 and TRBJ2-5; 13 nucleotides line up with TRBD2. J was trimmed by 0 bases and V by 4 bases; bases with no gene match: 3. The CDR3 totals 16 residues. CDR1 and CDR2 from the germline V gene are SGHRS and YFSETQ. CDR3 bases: TGCGCCAGCAGCCTAGGGACTAGCGGGGACCAAGAGACCCAGTACTTC. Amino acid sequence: CASSLGTSGDQETQYF.

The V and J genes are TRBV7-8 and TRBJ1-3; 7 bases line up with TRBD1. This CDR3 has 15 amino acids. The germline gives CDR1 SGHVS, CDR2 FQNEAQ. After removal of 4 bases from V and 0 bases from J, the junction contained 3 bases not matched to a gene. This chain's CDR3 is CASSSRTGSGNTIYF. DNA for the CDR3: TGTGCCAGCAGCTCCAGGACAGGCTCTGGAAACACCATATATTTT.

CDR3 coding DNA: TGCAGTGCTAGGGCACCGGGACAGGGGTCCAAGGCCGATCTTCCCCCCTACGAGCAGTACTTC. It translates to CSARAPGQGSKADLPPYEQYF. This chain joins TRBV20-1 and TRBJ2-7; 10 bases are a match to TRBD1. V lost 3 bases to trimming and J lost 2 bases; unmatched junction nucleotides: 25. The germline V gene has CDR1 DFQATT and CDR2 SNEGSKA (reference sequence). This CDR3 spans 21 amino acids.

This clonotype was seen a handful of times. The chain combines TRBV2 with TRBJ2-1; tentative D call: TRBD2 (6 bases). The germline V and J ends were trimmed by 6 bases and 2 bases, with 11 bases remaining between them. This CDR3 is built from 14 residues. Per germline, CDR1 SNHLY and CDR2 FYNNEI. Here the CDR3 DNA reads TGTGCCAGCAGCGGGGTAGCGGCCTACAATGAGCAGTTCTTC. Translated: CASSGVAAYNEQFF.

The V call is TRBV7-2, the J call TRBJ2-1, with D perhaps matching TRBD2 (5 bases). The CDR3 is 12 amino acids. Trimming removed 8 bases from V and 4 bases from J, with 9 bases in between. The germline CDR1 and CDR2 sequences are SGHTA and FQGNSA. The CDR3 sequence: CASGRAYNEQFF. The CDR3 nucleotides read TGTGCCAGCGGGAGAGCTTACAATGAGCAGTTCTTC.

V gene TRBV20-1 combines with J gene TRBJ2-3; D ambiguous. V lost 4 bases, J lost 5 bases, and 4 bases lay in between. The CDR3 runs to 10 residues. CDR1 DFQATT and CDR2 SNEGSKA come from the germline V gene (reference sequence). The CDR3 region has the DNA TGCAGTGCTACCTTAGATACGCAGTATTTT. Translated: CSATLDTQYF.

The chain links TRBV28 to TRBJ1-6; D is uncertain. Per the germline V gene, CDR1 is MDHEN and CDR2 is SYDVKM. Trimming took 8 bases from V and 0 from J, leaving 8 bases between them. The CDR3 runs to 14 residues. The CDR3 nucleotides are TGTGCCAGCGTGTCAGTCTCCTATAATTCACCCCTCCACTTT. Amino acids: CASVSVSYNSPLHF.

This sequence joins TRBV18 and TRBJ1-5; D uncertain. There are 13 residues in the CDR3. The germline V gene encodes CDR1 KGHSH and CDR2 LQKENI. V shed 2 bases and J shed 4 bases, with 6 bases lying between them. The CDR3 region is CASSPSRNQPQHF. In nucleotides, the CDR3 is TGTGCCAGCTCACCATCCCGGAATCAGCCCCAGCATTTT.

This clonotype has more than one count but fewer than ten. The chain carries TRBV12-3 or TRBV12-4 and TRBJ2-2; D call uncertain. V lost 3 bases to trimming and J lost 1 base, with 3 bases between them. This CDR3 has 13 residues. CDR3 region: CASSLGNTGELFF. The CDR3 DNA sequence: TGTGCCAGCAGTTTGGGGAACACCGGGGAGCTGTTTTTT.

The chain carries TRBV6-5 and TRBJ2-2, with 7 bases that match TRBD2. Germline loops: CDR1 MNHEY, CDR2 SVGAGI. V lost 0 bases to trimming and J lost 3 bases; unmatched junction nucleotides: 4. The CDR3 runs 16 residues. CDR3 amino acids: CASSYSTSRDTGELFF. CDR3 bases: TGTGCCAGCAGTTACTCGACTAGCCGTGACACCGGGGAGCTGTTTTTT.

In nucleotides, the CDR3 is TGCGCCAGCAATCGGGACGCCTCCTACGAGCAGTACTTC. Translating gives CASNRDASYEQYF. The rearrangement joins TRBV5-1 to TRBJ2-7, with D perhaps assigned TRBD1 or TRBD2 (5 bases each). Germline lookup yields CDR1 SGHRS and CDR2 YFSETQ. The CDR3 has 13 residues. Trimming left V 6 bases short and J 0 bases short, with 10 bases between.

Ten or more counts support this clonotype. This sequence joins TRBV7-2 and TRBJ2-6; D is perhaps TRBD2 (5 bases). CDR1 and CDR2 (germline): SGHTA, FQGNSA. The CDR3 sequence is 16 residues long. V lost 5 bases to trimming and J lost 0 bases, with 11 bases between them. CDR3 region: CASSPDGNSGANVLTF. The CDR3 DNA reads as TGTGCCAGCAGCCCCGACGGGAACTCTGGGGCCAACGTCCTGACTTTC.

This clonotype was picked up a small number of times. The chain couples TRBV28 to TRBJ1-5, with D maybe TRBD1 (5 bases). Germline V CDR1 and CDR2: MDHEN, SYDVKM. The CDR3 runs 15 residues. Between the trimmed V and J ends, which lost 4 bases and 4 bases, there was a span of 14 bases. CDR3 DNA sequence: TGTGCCAGCAGTTCTAACATCAGGGATAATCAGCCCCAGCATTTT. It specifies CASSSNIRDNQPQHF.

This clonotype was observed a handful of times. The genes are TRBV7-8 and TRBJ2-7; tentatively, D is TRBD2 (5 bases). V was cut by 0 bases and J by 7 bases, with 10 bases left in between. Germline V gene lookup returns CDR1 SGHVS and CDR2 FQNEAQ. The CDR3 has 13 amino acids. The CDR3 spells CASSLAGRREQYV. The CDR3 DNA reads TGTGCCAGCAGCTTAGCCGGTAGGAGGGAGCAGTACGTC.

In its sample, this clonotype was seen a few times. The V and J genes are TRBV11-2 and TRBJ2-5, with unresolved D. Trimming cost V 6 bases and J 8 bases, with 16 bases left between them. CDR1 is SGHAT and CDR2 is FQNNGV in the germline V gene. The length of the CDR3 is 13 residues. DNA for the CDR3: TGTGCCAGCAGTCAGGAGAGTCGAGAAACCCAGTACTTC. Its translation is CASSQESRETQYF.

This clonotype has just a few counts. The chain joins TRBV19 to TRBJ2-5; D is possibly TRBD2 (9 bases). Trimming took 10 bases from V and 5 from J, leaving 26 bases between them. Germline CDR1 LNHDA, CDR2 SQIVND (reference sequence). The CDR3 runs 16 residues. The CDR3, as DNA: TGTGCCACCTCTGACAGGGGTATAGCGGGAGATGAGACCCAGTACTTC. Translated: CATSDRGIAGDETQYF.

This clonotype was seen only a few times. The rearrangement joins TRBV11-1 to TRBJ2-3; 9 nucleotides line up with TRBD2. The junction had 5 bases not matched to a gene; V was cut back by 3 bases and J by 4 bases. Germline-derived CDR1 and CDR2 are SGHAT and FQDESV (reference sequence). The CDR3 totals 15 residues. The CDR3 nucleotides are TGTGCCAGCAGCTTTAGCGGGAGTTCGGCAGATACGCAGTATTTT. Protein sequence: CASSFSGSSADTQYF.

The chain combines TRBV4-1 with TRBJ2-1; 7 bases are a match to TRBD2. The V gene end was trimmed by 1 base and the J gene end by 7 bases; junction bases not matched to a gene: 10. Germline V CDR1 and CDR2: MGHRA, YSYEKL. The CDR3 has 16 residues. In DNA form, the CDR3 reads TGCGCCAGCAGCCAAGCGGCGGGAGTTTTTCAAAATGAGCAGTTCTTC. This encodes CASSQAAGVFQNEQFF.

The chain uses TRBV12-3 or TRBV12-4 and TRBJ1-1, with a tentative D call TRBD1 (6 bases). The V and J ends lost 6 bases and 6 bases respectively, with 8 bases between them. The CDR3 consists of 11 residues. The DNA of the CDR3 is TGTGCCAGCAGGAGGGGGGCTGAAGCTTTCTTT. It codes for CASRRGAEAFF.

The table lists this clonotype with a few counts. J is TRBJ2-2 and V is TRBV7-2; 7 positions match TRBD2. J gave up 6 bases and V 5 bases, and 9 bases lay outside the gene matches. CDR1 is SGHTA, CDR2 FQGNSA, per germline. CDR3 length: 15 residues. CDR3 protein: CASSLGTTNAGELFF. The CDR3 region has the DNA TGTGCCAGCAGCCTAGGGACTACTAACGCCGGGGAGCTGTTTTTT.

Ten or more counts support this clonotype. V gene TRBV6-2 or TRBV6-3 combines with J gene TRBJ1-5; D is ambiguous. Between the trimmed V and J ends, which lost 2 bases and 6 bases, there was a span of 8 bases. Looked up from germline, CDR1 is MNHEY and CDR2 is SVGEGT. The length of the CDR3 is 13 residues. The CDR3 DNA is TGTGCCAGCAGTTACGACGGAATTCAGCCCCAGCATTTT. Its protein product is CASSYDGIQPQHF.

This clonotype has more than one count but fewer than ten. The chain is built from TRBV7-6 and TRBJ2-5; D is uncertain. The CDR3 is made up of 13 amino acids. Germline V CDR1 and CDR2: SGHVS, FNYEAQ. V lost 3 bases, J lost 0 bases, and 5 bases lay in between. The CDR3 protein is CASSFVYQETQYF. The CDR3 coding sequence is TGTGCCAGCAGCTTCGTGTACCAAGAGACCCAGTACTTC.

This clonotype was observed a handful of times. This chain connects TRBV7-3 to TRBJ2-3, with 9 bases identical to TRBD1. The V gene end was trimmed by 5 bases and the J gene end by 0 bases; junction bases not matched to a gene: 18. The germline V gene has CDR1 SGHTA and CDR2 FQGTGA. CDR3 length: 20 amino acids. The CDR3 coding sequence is TGTGCCAGCAGCCCAGGACAGGGGACGCAACTACGACTTAGCACAGATACGCAGTATTTT. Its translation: CASSPGQGTQLRLSTDTQYF. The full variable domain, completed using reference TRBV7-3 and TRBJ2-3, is GAGVSQTPSNKVTEKGKYVELRCDPISGHTALYWYRQSLGQGPEFLIYFQGTGAADDSGLPNDRFFAVRPEGSVSTLKIQRTERGDSAVYLCASSPGQGTQLRLSTDTQYFGPGTRLTVL.

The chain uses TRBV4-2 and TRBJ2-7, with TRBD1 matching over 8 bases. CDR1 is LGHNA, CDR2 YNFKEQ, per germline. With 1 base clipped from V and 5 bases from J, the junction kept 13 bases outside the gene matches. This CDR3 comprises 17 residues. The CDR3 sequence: CASSQGVLGQGRDEQYF. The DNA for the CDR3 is TGTGCCAGCAGCCAAGGCGTTCTAGGACAGGGAAGGGACGAGCAGTACTTC.